The present TCR beta chain was sequenced within a study of regulatory T cells in long-lasting Graves disease. This clonotype showed up many times. Sample time point: persistent/refractory GD, antithyroid drugs over 5 years with positive TRAb. The TCR library used RNA extracted from PBMCs. For TCR beta, libraries came from iRepertoire HTBI primers and Arm-PCR of CDR3 regions. TCRdb redid the calling of the multiplex PCR reads with MiXCR, one entry per CDR3 protein. The sample lists some 430,000 distinct CDR3 sequences; 20% to 25% were seen once. This receptor was identified in a female donor with Graves disease. This specimen consisted of peripheral blood mononuclear cells (PBMCs), obtained when the disease was refractory, from a patient treated with antithyroid drugs.

The CDR3: CASSLGIGGIGETQYF. DNA of the CDR3: TGTGCCAGCAGTTTAGGTATCGGCGGGATAGGGGAGACCCAGTACTTC. The J gene is TRBJ2-5, the V gene TRBV27, with D perhaps matching TRBD2 (6 bases). Trimming left V 2 bases short and J 5 bases short, with 18 bases between. This CDR3 spans 16 amino acids. Germline values: CDR1 MNHEY, CDR2 SMNVEV (reference sequence).